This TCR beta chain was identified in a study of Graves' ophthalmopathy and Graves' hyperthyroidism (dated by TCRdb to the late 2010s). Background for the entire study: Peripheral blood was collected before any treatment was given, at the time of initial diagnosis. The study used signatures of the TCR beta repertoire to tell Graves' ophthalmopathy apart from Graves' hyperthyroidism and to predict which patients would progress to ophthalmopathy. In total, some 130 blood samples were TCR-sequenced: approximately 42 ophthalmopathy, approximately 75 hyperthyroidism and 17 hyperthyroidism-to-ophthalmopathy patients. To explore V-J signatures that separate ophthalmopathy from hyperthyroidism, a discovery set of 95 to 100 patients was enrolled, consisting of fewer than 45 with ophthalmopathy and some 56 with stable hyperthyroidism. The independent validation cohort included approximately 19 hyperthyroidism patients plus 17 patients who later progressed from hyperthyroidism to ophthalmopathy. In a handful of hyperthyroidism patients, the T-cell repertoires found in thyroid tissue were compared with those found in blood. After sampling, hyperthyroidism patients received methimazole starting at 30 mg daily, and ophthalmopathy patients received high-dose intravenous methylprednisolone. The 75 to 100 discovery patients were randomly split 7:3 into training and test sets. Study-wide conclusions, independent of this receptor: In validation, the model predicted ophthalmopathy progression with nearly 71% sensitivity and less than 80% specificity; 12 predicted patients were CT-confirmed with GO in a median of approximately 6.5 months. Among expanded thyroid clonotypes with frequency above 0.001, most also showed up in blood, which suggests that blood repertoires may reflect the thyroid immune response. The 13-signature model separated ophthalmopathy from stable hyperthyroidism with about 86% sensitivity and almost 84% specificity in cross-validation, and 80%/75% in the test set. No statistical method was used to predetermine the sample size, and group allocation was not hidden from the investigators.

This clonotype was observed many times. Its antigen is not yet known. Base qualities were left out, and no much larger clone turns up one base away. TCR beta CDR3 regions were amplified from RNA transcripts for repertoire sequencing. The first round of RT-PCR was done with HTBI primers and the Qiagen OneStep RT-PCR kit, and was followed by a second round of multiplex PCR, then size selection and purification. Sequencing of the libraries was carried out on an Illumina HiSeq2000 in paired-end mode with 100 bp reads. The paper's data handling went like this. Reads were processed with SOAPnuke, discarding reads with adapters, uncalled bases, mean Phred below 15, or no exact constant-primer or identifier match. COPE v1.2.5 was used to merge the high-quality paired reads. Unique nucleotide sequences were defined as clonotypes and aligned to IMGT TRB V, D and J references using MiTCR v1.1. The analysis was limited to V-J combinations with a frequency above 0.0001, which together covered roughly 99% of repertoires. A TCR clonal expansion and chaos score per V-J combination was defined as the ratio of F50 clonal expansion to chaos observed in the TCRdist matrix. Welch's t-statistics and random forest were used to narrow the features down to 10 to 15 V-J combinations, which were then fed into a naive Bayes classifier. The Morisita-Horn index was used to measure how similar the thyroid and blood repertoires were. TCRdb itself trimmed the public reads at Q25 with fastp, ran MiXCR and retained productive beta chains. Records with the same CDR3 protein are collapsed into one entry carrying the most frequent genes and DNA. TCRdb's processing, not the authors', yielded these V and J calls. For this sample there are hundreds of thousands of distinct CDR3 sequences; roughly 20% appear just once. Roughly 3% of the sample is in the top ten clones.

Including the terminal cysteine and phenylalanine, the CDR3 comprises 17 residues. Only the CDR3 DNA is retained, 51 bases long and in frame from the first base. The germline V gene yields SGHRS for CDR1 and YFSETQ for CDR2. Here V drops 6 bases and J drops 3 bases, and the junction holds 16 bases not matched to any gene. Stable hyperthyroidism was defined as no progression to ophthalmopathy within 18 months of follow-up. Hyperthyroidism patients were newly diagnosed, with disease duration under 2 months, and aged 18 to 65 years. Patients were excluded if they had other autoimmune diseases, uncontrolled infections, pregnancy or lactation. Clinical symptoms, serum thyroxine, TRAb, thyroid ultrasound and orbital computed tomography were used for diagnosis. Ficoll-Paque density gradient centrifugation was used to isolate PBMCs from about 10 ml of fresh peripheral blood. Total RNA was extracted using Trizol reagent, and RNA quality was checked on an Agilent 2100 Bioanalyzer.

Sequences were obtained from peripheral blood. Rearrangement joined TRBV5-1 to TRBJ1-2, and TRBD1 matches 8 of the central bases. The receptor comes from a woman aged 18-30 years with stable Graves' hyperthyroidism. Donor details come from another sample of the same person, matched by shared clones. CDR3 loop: CASTFGRDRGDHYGYTF. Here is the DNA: TGCGCCAGCACCTTCGGCAGAGACAGGGGCGATCACTATGGCTACACCTTC.